The rows below give T cell receptor beta chains drawn from one sample of a study of cytomegalovirus exposure and HLA in healthy donors. Sequenced by immunoSEQ multiplex PCR; TCRdb stores in-frame clones only, minus some. The sample has roughly 130,000 clones; roughly 84% are singletons. Sequenced input: PBMCs. These receptors originate from a boy younger than 18 in good health and CMV-seronegative. Each CDR3 is given with its conserved first and last residue. D genes are given only for firm matches. Clone size appears in some rows only: once, few, many, or a class for an expanded clone.

d_gene	v_gene	abundance	j_gene	CDR3nt	CDR3aa
TRBD2	TRBV5-1	-	TRBJ2-1	TGCGCCAGCAGCTTGTCTAGCGGGGGCTACAATGAGCAGTTCTTC	CASSLSSGGYNEQFF
TRBD1	TRBV11-2	-	TRBJ2-2	TGTGCCAGCAGCTTACTTACAGGGGGTAAAGCCGGGGAGCTGTTTTTT	CASSLLTGGKAGELFF
-	TRBV6-1	-	TRBJ1-3	TGTGCCAGCAGTGAATCCAGGGTCGAGGACACCATATATTTT	CASSESRVEDTIYF
-	TRBV5-4	-	TRBJ2-2	TGTGCCAGCAGCCCCGCGAGGAGGGCCTTCGCCACCGGGGAGCTGTTTTTT	CASSPARRAFATGELFF
TRBD1	TRBV9	-	TRBJ2-7	TGTGCCAGCAGCGTAGGGACAGGGAACTCCTACGAGCAGTACTTC	CASSVGTGNSYEQYF
TRBD1	TRBV4-1	-	TRBJ1-2	TGCGCCAGCAGCCAAACAGGGGGAGACTATGGCTACACCTTC	CASSQTGGDYGYTF
TRBD2	TRBV14	-	TRBJ2-5	TGTGCCAGCAGCCAATTACCGGGACTAGCGGCCCAAGAGACCCAGTACTTC	CASSQLPGLAAQETQYF
-	TRBV5-1	-	TRBJ2-5	TGCGCCAGCAGCCCAGGGTTGCGGGGCCAAGAGACCCAGTACTTC	CASSPGLRGQETQYF
TRBD1	TRBV4-1	-	TRBJ1-2	TGCGCCAGCAGCCAAGAACGGACAGGCGGGAACTATGGCTACACCTTC	CASSQERTGGNYGYTF
-	TRBV15	-	TRBJ1-1	TGTGCCACCAGCGGTCGGACAGCTATGAACACTGAAGCTTTCTTT	CATSGRTAMNTEAFF
-	TRBV6-1	-	TRBJ1-6	TGTGCCAGCAGTGAAGGGACAGAGAATAATTCACCCCTCCACTTT	CASSEGTENNSPLHF
-	TRBV21-1	-	TRBJ1-3	TGTGCCAGCAGCTTTAGACAGGGGTGCGAAAACACCATATATTTT	CASSFRQGCENTIYF
-	TRBV11-2	-	TRBJ2-7	TGTGCCAGCAAGTTCCCCCACTACTACGAGCAGTACTTC	CASKFPHYYEQYF
TRBD1	TRBV5-6	-	TRBJ1-1	TGTGCCAGCAGCTTCGGGACCGGGACAGGCAACACTGAAGCTTTCTTT	CASSFGTGTGNTEAFF
TRBD1	TRBV5-1	-	TRBJ1-1	TGCGCCAGCAGCGGGGGACAGGGGAACACTGAAGCTTTCTTT	CASSGGQGNTEAFF
TRBD1	TRBV7-2	-	TRBJ1-2	TGTGCCAGCAGCTTAGGGGTATTGTCGGGACAGGGGAATGGCTACACCTTC	CASSLGVLSGQGNGYTF
TRBD2	TRBV30	-	TRBJ2-7	TGTGCCTGGAGTGTAGCTGCGGGAGGGCCCTACGAGCAGTACTTC	CAWSVAAGGPYEQYF
TRBD2	TRBV6-1	-	TRBJ2-7	TGTGCCAGCGTATGGGGGGGGAGTAGCTCCTACGAGCAGTACTTC	CASVWGGSSSYEQYF
-	TRBV5-1	few	TRBJ2-2	TGCGCCAGCACCCGGGGGAGCGCGAACACCGGGGAGCTGTTTTTT	CASTRGSANTGELFF
-	TRBV13	few	TRBJ1-1	TGTGCCAGCAGCCTCATTGGGACACGAGGGGACACTGAAGCTTTCTTT	CASSLIGTRGDTEAFF
-	TRBV7-6	-	TRBJ1-4	TGTGCCAGCAGCTTACGAGCAACTAATGAAAAACTGTTTTTT	CASSLRATNEKLFF
-	TRBV4-3	-	TRBJ1-1	TGCGCCAGCAGCCAAGATTTGCGCACTGAAGCTTTCTTT	CASSQDLRTEAFF
-	TRBV6-1	-	TRBJ1-3	TGTGCCAGCAGTGAGGGCCGAAACACCATATATTTT	CASSEGRNTIYF
-	TRBV6-1	few	TRBJ1-1	TGTGGTCAGAACACTGAAGCTTTCTTT	CGQNTEAFF
-	TRBV6-1	few	TRBJ2-7	TGTGCCAGCAAATCTGGGCAGGCGGGGTTGAACGAGCAGTACTTC	CASKSGQAGLNEQYF